Presented here are 24 T cell receptor beta chains from one specimen sequenced in a study of blood T cell repertoires in COVID-19. Sequencing was performed with immunoSEQ multiplex PCR; in TCRdb, only in-frame clones are kept and a portion is missing. The sample includes about 120,000 clones, over 80% of them seen just once. Sequencing input: peripheral blood. These receptors were obtained from a man aged 25-40 years with acute or convalescent COVID-19.

In DNA form, the CDR3 reads TGCGCCAGCAGTTTCGGACAGGGAGGAGAGACCCAGTACTTC. Its translation: CASSFGQGGETQYF. The chain couples TRBV5-1 to TRBJ2-5; 8 bases match TRBD1. This CDR3 is 14 amino acids long. The germline CDR1 and CDR2 sequences are SGHRS and YFSETQ. V lost 5 bases to trimming and J lost 4 bases; unmatched junction nucleotides: 7.

This clone is a singleton in its sample. V gene TRBV9 combines with J gene TRBJ2-5; a weak D match, TRBD2 (6 bases). CDR1 SGDLS and CDR2 YYNGEE come from the germline V gene. Trimming pared 4 bases from V and 0 bases from J, leaving 16 bases between. This CDR3 comprises 16 residues. The CDR3 DNA sequence: TGTGCCAGCAGCAGAGGGGTTAGCGGATACCAAGAGACCCAGTACTTC. Translating it yields CASSRGVSGYQETQYF. The whole variable domain, remainder taken from reference TRBV9 and TRBJ2-5, is DSGVTQTPKHLITATGQRVTLRCSPRSGDLSVYWYQQSLDQGLQFLIQYYNGEERAKGNILERFSAQQFPDLHSELNLSSLELGDSALYFCASSRGVSGYQETQYFGPGTRLLVL.

This clone turned up a few times. The chain has TRBV5-8 and TRBJ1-4; 7 bases fit TRBD1. The junction had 7 bases not matched to a gene; V was cut back by 4 bases and J by 10 bases. CDR3 size: 13 residues. Germline V gene sequence: CDR1 SGHTS, CDR2 YDEGEE. CDR3 residues: CASSHGQAGKLFF. As DNA, the CDR3 is TGTGCCAGCAGCCACGGACAGGCGGGAAAACTGTTTTTT.

The CDR3 sequence: CASSQDRVQETQYF. The CDR3 DNA reads TGTGCCAGCAGCCAAGACAGGGTCCAAGAGACCCAGTACTTC. The rearrangement joins TRBV3-1 (or the pseudogene TRBV3-2) to TRBJ2-5; D might be TRBD1 (5 bases). V shed 0 bases and J shed 1 base, with 6 bases lying between them. The CDR3 has 14 amino acids. Germline CDR1 LGHDT, CDR2 YNNKEL (reference sequence).

The chain employs TRBV21-1 and TRBJ2-7; the table names TRBD2, a call not compared with the DNA. TRBV21-1 is a pseudogene locus. The CDR3 runs to 12 residues. The CDR3 loop is CASSPFSYEQYV. The CDR3 DNA sequence: TGTGCCAGCAGCCCTTTCTCCTACGAGCAGTACGTC.

The chain carries TRBV11-3 and TRBJ2-5; 7 bases match TRBD1. Germline trimming cut 5 bases from V and 5 bases from J; bases unmatched to any gene: 8. There are 14 residues in the CDR3. The germline gives CDR1 SGHNT, CDR2 YENEEA. CDR3 nucleotides: TGTGCCAGCAGCCCGGCAGGGACAGAGGAGACCCAGTACTTC. This gives the protein CASSPAGTEETQYF.

The chain is built from TRBV27 and TRBJ2-3; the match to TRBD2 covers 9 bases. There are 17 residues in the CDR3. Germline V CDR1 and CDR2: MNHEY, SMNVEV (reference sequence). The V and J ends lost 3 bases and 5 bases, in that order; junction bases with no gene match: 12. This chain's CDR3 is CASSLDDAGGPIDTQYF. The CDR3 DNA is TGTGCCAGCAGTTTGGATGACGCGGGGGGGCCGATAGATACGCAGTATTTT.

V gene TRBV27 combines with J gene TRBJ1-2, with 9 bases aligning to TRBD1. Germline CDR1 reads MNHEY; CDR2 reads SMNVEV (reference sequence). The CDR3 is made up of 14 amino acids. Losses at the gene ends were 7 bases for V and 4 bases for J; bases not matched to a gene: 7. Here the CDR3 DNA reads TGTGCCAGCACTCCGACAGGGGGGGTCTATGGCTACACCTTC. Translated, it gives CASTPTGGVYGYTF.

The chain carries TRBV30 and TRBJ1-1; 9 bases fit TRBD1. Germline CDR1 and CDR2: GTSNPN and SVGIG (reference sequence). V lost 3 bases, J lost 7 bases, and 6 bases stayed unmatched. The CDR3 is made up of 13 amino acids. The CDR3 here is CAWSTGGRDEAFF. The CDR3 DNA reads TGTGCCTGGAGCACAGGGGGCAGAGATGAAGCTTTCTTT.

This chain links TRBV6-5 with TRBJ2-1, with TRBD1 matching over 10 bases. The CDR3 is 15 amino acids. From germline, CDR1 is MNHEY and CDR2 SVGAGI. Trimming cost V 2 bases and J 9 bases; bases outside gene matches: 7. The DNA of the CDR3 is TGTGCCAGCAGTTACCTGGACAGGGGGTCGGGTGAGCAGTTCTTC. This gives the protein CASSYLDRGSGEQFF.

V is TRBV18 and J is TRBJ1-6; 8 bases agree with TRBD1. The V gene's germline CDR1 is KGHSH and CDR2 LQKENI. CDR3 length: 17 amino acids. J gave up 1 base and V 5 bases, and 7 bases lay outside the gene matches. CDR3 bases: TGTGCCAGCTCAGAACGGCAGGGGGCGTCCTATAATTCACCCCTCCACTTT. Translated: CASSERQGASYNSPLHF.

The genes are TRBV4-2 and TRBJ2-1, with 13 positions matching TRBD2. CDR1 and CDR2 (germline): LGHNA, YNFKEQ. The CDR3 is 16 residues long. V dropped 1 base and J dropped 8; count of bases not matched to a gene: 5. CDR3 bases: TGTGCCAGCAGCCAAGGGACTAGCGGGAGTCTAGATGAGCAGTTCTTC. This encodes CASSQGTSGSLDEQFF.

The J gene is TRBJ2-3, the V gene TRBV2; D possibly corresponds to TRBD2 (5 bases). V lost 5 bases and J lost 2, with 8 bases in between. The germline V gene has CDR1 SNHLY and CDR2 FYNNEI. The CDR3 is 13 residues long. CDR3 amino acids: CASSTRATDTQYF. CDR3 bases: TGTGCCAGCAGTACTAGGGCCACAGATACGCAGTATTTT.

This rearrangement joins TRBV5-4 to TRBJ2-3; TRBD2 matches at 9 bases. The length of the CDR3 is 20 residues. Germline loops: CDR1 SGHNT, CDR2 YYREEE (reference sequence). Trimming cost V 0 bases and J 4 bases; bases outside gene matches: 18. CDR3 in amino acids: CASSLAGAGGQIFSSDTQYF. The CDR3 DNA follows: TGTGCCAGCAGCTTGGCTGGGGCGGGGGGGCAGATCTTTTCGTCAGATACGCAGTATTTT.

V usage is TRBV11-2 and J usage is TRBJ2-1; D not resolved. Per germline, CDR1 SGHAT and CDR2 FQNNGV. This CDR3 spans 15 amino acids. Trimming stripped 1 base from V and 9 bases from J, with 16 bases between. CDR3 in amino acids: CASSLVRSQAPEQFF. The CDR3 coding sequence is TGTGCCAGCAGCTTAGTGCGCTCCCAGGCCCCTGAGCAGTTCTTC. The whole variable domain, filled in from reference TRBV11-2 and TRBJ2-1, reads EAGVAQSPRYKIIEKRQSVAFWCNPISGHATLYWYQQILGQGPKLLIQFQNNGVVDDSQLPKDRFSAERLKGVDSTLKIQPAKLEDSAVYLCASSLVRSQAPEQFFGPGTRLTVL.

This rearrangement joins TRBV4-1 to TRBJ2-3; 7 positions agree with TRBD2. Germline loops: CDR1 MGHRA, CDR2 YSYEKL. There are 15 residues in the CDR3. V lost 1 base and J lost 4; bases outside the gene matches: 5. CDR3 nucleotides: TGCGCCAGCAGCCAAGGGGGAGGGGCACCAGATACGCAGTATTTT. Its translation: CASSQGGGAPDTQYF.

This chain uses TRBV24-1 with TRBJ2-7; D ambiguous. The CDR3 covers 13 residues. The V end was cut by 8 bases, the J end by 5 bases, with 15 bases between. The V gene's germline CDR1 is KGHDR and CDR2 SFDVKD. Here the CDR3 DNA reads TGTGCCACCACACCGAAAGAGGTCGACGAGCAGTACGTC. This translates into CATTPKEVDEQYV.

The chain carries TRBV12-3 or TRBV12-4 and TRBJ2-5, with D possibly being TRBD1 (6 bases). The CDR3 extends over 13 amino acids. With 6 bases removed from V and 3 bases from J, the gap between germline ends came to 11 bases. In nucleotides, the CDR3 is TGTGCCAGCAGCCCTCCAGGGGAAGAGACCCAGTACTTC. This encodes CASSPPGEETQYF.

This chain uses TRBV2 with TRBJ1-2, with 8 bases fitting TRBD1. The germline V gene has CDR1 SNHLY and CDR2 FYNNEI. J gave up 4 bases and V 6 bases, and 7 bases lay outside the gene matches. The CDR3 has 14 residues. CDR3 in amino acids: CASSPTGESYGYTF. CDR3 bases: TGTGCCAGCAGCCCGACAGGGGAATCCTATGGCTACACCTTC.

The chain carries TRBV28 and TRBJ1-2, with a possible D match to TRBD1 (6 bases). The CDR3 consists of 15 residues. Trimming stripped 7 bases from V and 4 bases from J, with 19 bases between. The germline gives CDR1 MDHEN, CDR2 SYDVKM. Here the CDR3 DNA reads TGTGCCAGCACCCCGAAACAGGGAAGGGGCTATGGCTACACCTTC. As protein: CASTPKQGRGYGYTF.

The V and J genes are TRBV11-2 and TRBJ2-1; 12 bases map to TRBD2. V lost 1 base and J lost 5; bases outside the gene matches: 3. The CDR3 is 16 amino acids. CDR1 is SGHAT, CDR2 FQNNGV, per germline. The CDR3 protein is CASSLGTSGAHNEQFF. The CDR3 nucleotides read TGTGCCAGCAGCTTAGGGACTAGCGGGGCGCACAATGAGCAGTTCTTC.

This clone was seen more than once but under ten times. CDR3 sequence (DNA): TGCAGCGTTGTGGGTCGGAGAACAGGGCTAGGCAATGAGCAGTTCTTC. The encoded protein is CSVVGRRTGLGNEQFF. The chain joins TRBV29-1 to TRBJ2-1, with D perhaps TRBD1 (6 bases). Germline V CDR1 and CDR2: SQVTM, ANQGSEA. V lost 4 bases to trimming and J lost 6 bases, with 22 bases between them. This CDR3 region has 16 residues.

The chain joins TRBV2 to TRBJ2-1; D not resolved. Trimming left V 3 bases short and J 6 bases short, with 9 bases between. This CDR3 contains 13 residues. Germline CDR1 SNHLY, CDR2 FYNNEI. CDR3 coding DNA: TGTGCCAGCAGTGAGGGCCCTTCCAATGAGCAGTTCTTC. Amino acid sequence: CASSEGPSNEQFF.

This clone was counted a few times. CDR3 sequence: CAISVSAGAGNTGELFF. The CDR3 DNA sequence: TGTGCCATCAGTGTCAGCGCGGGGGCCGGGAACACCGGGGAGCTGTTTTTT. The genes are TRBV10-3 and TRBJ2-2, with D maybe TRBD2 (7 bases). Trimming pared 4 bases from V and 1 base from J, leaving 16 bases between. The CDR3 is 17 amino acids. Germline CDR1 reads ENHRY; CDR2 reads SYGVKD.